What follows is one T cell receptor (beta chain) and its context. Its antigen is not known. The data were obtained in a study of Ad26.COV2.S vaccination and SARS-CoV-2 variants. Stated treatment: 19 received Ad26.COV2.S at low or high dose, single or two shots; about 5 received placebo; per-sample allocation not given. Collection of samples fell on day 63 after the first vaccine or placebo injection. The table came from immunoSEQ multiplex PCR; TCRdb's copy has only in-frame clones and leaves some out. The data contain hundreds of thousands of clones, around 86% of them seen just once; the ten biggest clones take up around 3.5%. General observations from the study: Placebo recipients and vaccine recipients were similar in non-spike TCR breadth.

The CDR3 is 14 amino acids. The germline V gene has CDR1 GTSNPN and CDR2 SVGIG (reference sequence). Trimming cost V 2 bases and J 2 bases; bases outside gene matches: 4. The TCR comes from a person between 18 and 59 years old who received the Ad26.COV2.S COVID-19 vaccine or a placebo. The chain has TRBV30 and TRBJ2-7; 9 nucleotides line up with TRBD1. Sequencing was performed on peripheral blood, taken in a trial of Ad26.COV2.S vaccine versus placebo. The CDR3: CAWSLGQGPYEQYF. The CDR3 coding sequence is TGTGCCTGGAGTTTGGGACAGGGACCCTACGAGCAGTACTTC.